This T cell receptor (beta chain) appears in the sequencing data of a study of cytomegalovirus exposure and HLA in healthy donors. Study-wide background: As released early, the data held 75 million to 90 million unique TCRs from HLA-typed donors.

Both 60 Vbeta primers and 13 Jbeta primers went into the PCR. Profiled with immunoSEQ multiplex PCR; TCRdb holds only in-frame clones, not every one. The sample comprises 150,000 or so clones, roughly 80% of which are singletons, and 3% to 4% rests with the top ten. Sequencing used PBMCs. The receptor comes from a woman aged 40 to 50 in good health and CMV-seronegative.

DNA for the CDR3: TGTGCCAGCGGGATTACCGGGACTAGCTACCACGAGCAGTACTTC. Residues: CASGITGTSYHEQYF. V usage is TRBV27 and J usage is TRBJ2-7; TRBD2 matches 9 bases. Trimming at V came to 8 bases and at J to 5 bases, leaving 13 bases not matched to a gene. The CDR3 consists of 15 residues. The germline gives CDR1 MNHEY, CDR2 SMNVEV (reference sequence).